This T cell receptor beta chain was profiled in a study of T cell responses to AZD1222 COVID-19 vaccine. Study-wide findings and caveats: A rise in Spike-specific TCR breadth and depth followed two AZD1222 doses. Across spike, vaccine-associated CD4 TCRs were found, dominant at 160-218 and 743-854. Epitopes outside B.1.351 and B.1.1.7 mutated regions reportedly drew nearly half of spike TCRs. The sample set comprised mostly white British donors with more females, and clonal diversity was possibly underestimated.

Assay: immunoSEQ multiplex PCR; the TCRdb copy retains only in-frame clones and omits some. This repertoire shows about 120,000 clones, about 92% found once; its top ten account for approximately 5%. About this clone itself: The antigen is undetermined.

The CDR3 length is 13 residues. Trimming shortened V by 3 bases and J by 1 base, and 3 bases separated the two germline ends. V is TRBV12-3 or TRBV12-4 and J is TRBJ2-2; unclear D gene. This specimen consisted of peripheral blood, obtained 28 days after the second AZD1222 dose. The TCR was taken from an adult who received the AZD1222 COVID-19 vaccine. CDR3 DNA sequence: TGTGCCAGCAGTTTTAGGAACACCGGGGAGCTGTTTTTT. It yields the protein CASSFRNTGELFF.